These T cell receptor beta chains were read from a single sample in a study of patients and donors after allogeneic stem cell transplantation. TCRdb used MiXCR to reprocess the RT-PCR reads, holding one entry per CDR3 protein. The data contain 150,000 to 200,000 distinct CDR3 sequences, less than 45% of them singletons. The material sequenced was blood, either unsorted or a sorted T cell fraction (not recorded which). Source of these receptors: a human donor who was either an allogeneic HSCT recipient or a stem cell or donor lymphocyte infusion donor (not recorded which). It is not recorded whose cells these are; they may come from a transplant donor. The conserved cysteine and the conserved F or W are not part of the CDR3 here. The order of the fields is V gene, J gene, CDR3 protein.

TRBV11-2	TRBJ1-2	ASSPPRDGNYGYT
TRBV7-6	TRBJ1-2	ASSLGQRGGNGYT
TRBV5-1	TRBJ2-7	ASSPLTSGRLEEQY
TRBV12-3/TRBV12-4	TRBJ2-1	ASSPPPDRKEYNEQF
TRBV29-1	TRBJ2-1	SVDRENEQF
TRBV14	TRBJ1-1	ASSQEFDKHTEAF
TRBV28	TRBJ1-2	ASGWSGYT
TRBV2	TRBJ1-2	ASSQEQGINYGYT
TRBV12-3/TRBV12-4	TRBJ2-7	ASSSGTGYEQY
TRBV10-3	TRBJ1-6	ALRQGAVGSPLH
TRBV12-3/TRBV12-4	TRBJ2-7	ASSLLTSLY
TRBV12-3/TRBV12-4	TRBJ1-1	ASSVKQGRDTEAF
TRBV20-1	TRBJ1-1	SASWVALNTEAF
TRBV6-5	TRBJ2-7	ASSASLGDEQY
TRBV18	TRBJ2-2	ASSRQPTEYSGELF
TRBV20-1	TRBJ2-3	SARAELKISADTQY
TRBV27	TRBJ2-7	ASRRSPGQLPYEQY
TRBV29-1	TRBJ2-7	SVEGDDSGSYEQY
TRBV6-5	TRBJ2-1	ASSSDSGRASEQF
TRBV7-2	TRBJ2-2	ASSRSGSGTGELF
TRBV29-1	TRBJ1-2	SVDEGGDAYGYT
TRBV6-2/TRBV6-3	TRBJ2-3	ASSSTDTQY
TRBV7-9	TRBJ2-1	AGGLESSEQF
TRBV6-5	TRBJ1-1	ASSYSQGEAF
TRBV7-9	TRBJ1-3	ASSLEAWGQGHTIY